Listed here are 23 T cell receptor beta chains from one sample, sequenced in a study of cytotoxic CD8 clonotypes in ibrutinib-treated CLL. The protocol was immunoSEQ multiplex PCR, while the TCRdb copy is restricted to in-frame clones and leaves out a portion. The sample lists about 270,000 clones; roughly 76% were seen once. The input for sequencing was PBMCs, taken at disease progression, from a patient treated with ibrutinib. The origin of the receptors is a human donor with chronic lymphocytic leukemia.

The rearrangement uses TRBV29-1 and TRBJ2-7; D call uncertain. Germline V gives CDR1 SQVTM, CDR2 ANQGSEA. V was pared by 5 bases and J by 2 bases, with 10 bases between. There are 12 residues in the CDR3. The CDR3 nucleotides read TGCAGCGTTCAAGTCCGCACCTACGAGCAGTACTTC. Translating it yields CSVQVRTYEQYF.

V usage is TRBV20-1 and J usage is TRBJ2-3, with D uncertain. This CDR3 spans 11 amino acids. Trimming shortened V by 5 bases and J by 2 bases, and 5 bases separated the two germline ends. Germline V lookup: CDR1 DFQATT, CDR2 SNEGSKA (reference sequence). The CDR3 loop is CSAPFTDTQYF. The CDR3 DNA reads TGCAGTGCTCCGTTCACAGATACGCAGTATTTT.

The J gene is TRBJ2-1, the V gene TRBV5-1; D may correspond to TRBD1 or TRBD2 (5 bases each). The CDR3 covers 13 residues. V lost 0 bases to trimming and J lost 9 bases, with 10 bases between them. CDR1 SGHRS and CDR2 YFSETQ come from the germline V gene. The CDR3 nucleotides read TGCGCCAGCAGCTTGGTCTCGGGGCGTGAGCAGTTCTTC. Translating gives CASSLVSGREQFF.

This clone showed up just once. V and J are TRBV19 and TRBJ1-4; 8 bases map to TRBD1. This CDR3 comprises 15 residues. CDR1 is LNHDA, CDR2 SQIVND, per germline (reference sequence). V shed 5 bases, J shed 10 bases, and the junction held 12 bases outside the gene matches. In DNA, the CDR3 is TGTGCCAGTAGTGCCCGGACAGGGAATCACGGAAAACTGTTTTTT. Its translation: CASSARTGNHGKLFF.

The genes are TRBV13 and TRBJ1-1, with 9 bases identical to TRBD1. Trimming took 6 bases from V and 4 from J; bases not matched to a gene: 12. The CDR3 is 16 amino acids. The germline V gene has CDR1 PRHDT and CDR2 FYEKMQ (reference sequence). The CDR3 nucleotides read TGTGCCAGCAGAATTCTTCCCGGGACAGGGCGCACTGAAGCTTTCTTT. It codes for CASRILPGTGRTEAFF.

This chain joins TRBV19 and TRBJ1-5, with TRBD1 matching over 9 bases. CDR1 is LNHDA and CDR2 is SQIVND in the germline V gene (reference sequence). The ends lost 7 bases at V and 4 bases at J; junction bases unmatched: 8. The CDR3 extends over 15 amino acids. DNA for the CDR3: TGTGCCAGTATCCCCACAGGGGGCAAAAATCAGCCCCAGCATTTT. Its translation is CASIPTGGKNQPQHF.

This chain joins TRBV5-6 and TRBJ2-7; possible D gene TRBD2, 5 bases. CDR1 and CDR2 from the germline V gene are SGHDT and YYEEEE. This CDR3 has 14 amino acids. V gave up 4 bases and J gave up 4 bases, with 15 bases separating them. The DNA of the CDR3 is TGTGCCAGCAGCCCAGCGGAGGTTCGGTACGAGCAGTACTTC. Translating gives CASSPAEVRYEQYF. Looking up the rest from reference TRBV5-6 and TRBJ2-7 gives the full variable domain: DAGVTQSPTHLIKTRGQQVTLRCSPKSGHDTVSWYQQALGQGPQFIFQYYEEEERQRGNFPDRFSGHQFPNYSSELNVNALLLGDSALYLCASSPAEVRYEQYFGPGTRLTVT.

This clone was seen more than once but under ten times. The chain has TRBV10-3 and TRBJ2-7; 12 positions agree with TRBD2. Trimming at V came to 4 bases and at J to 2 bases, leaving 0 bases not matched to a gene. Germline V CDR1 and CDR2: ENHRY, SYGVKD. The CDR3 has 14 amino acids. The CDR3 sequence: CAISASGRAYEQYF. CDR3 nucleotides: TGTGCCATCAGTGCTAGCGGGAGGGCCTACGAGCAGTACTTC.

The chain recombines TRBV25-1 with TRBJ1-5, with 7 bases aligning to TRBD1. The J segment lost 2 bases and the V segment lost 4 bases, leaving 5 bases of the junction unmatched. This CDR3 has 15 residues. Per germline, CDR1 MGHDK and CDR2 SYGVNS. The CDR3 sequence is CASSGQGFGNQPQHF. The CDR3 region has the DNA TGTGCCAGCAGTGGACAGGGTTTCGGCAATCAGCCCCAGCATTTT.

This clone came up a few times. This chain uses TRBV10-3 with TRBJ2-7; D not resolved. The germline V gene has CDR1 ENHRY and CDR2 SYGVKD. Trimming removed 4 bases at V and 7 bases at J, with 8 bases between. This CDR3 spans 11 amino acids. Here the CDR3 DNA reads TGTGCCATCAGTGCGGGTGATGAGCAGTACTTC. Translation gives CAISAGDEQYF.

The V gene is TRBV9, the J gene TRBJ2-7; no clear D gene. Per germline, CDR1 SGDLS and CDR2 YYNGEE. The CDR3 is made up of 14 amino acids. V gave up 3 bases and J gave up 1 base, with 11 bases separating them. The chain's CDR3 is CASSESLDSYEQYF. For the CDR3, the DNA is TGTGCCAGCAGCGAATCTCTAGATTCCTACGAGCAGTACTTC.

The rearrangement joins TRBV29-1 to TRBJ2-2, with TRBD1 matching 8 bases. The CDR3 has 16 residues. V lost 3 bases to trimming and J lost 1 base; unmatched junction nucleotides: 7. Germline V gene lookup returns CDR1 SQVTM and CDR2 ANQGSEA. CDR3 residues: CSVDFWGTGNTGELFF. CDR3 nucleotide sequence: TGCAGCGTTGACTTTTGGGGGACAGGGAACACCGGGGAGCTGTTTTTT.

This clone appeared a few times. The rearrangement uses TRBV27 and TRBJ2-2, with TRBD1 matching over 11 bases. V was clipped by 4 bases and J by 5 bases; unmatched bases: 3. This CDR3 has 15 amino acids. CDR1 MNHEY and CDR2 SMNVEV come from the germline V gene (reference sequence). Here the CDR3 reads CASSWTGGWTGELFF. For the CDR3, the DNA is TGTGCCAGCAGTTGGACAGGGGGCTGGACCGGGGAGCTGTTTTTT.

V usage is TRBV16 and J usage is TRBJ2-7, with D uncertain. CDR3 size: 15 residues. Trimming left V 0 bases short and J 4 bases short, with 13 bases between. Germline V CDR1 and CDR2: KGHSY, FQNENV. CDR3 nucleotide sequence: TGTGCCAGCAGCCAATCAGCCAGGTCCACTTACGAGCAGTACTTC. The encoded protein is CASSQSARSTYEQYF.

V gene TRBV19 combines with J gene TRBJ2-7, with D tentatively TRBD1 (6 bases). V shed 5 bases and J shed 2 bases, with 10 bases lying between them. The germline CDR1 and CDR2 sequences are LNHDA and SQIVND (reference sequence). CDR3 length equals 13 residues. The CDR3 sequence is CASSAQGPYEQYF. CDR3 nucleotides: TGTGCCAGTAGTGCCCAGGGGCCCTACGAGCAGTACTTC. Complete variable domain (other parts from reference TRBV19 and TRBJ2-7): DGGITQSPKYLFRKEGQNVTLSCEQNLNHDAMYWYRQDPGQGLRLIYYSQIVNDFQKGDIAEGYSVSREKKESFPLTVTSAQKNPTAFYLCASSAQGPYEQYFGPGTRLTVT.

The CDR3 nucleotides read TGCGCCAGCAGCTTGGGTTTGACCGCGTATGGCTACACCTTC. It translates to CASSLGLTAYGYTF. The chain carries TRBV5-1 and TRBJ1-2; D remains unclear. V lost 0 bases and J 5 bases, leaving 11 bases between the germline ends. The CDR3 spans 14 residues. Germline V gene sequence: CDR1 SGHRS, CDR2 YFSETQ.

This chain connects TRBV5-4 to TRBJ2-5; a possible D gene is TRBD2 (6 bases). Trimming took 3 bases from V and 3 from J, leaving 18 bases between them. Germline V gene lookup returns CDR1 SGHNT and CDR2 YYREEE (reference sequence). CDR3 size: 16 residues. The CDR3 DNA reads TGTGCCAGCAGCTCAATGCGTCGGGGAGGCAAAGAGACCCAGTACTTC. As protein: CASSSMRRGGKETQYF. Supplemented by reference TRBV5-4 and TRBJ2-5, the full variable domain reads ETGVTQSPTHLIKTRGQQVTLRCSSQSGHNTVSWYQQALGQGPQFIFQYYREEENGRGNFPPRFSGLQFPNYSSELNVNALELDDSALYLCASSSMRRGGKETQYFGPGTRLLVL.

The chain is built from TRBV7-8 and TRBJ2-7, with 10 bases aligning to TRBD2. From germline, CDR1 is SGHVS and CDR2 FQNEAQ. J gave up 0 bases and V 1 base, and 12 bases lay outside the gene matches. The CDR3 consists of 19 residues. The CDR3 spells CASSLVRGLAITFSYEQYF. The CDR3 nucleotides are TGTGCCAGCAGCTTAGTTCGGGGACTAGCGATAACTTTCTCCTACGAGCAGTACTTC. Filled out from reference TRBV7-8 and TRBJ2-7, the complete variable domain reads GAGVSQSPRYKVAKRGQDVALRCDPISGHVSLFWYQQALGQGPEFLTYFQNEAQLDKSGLPSDRFFAERPEGSVSTLKIQRTQQEDSAVYLCASSLVRGLAITFSYEQYFGPGTRLTVT.

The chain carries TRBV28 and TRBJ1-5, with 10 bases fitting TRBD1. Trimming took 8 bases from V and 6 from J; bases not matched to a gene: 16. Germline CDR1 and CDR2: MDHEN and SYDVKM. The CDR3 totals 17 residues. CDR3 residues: CASPPGQGFLGVQPQHF. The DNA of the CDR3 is TGTGCCAGCCCGCCGGGACAGGGGTTTTTGGGAGTTCAGCCCCAGCATTTT.

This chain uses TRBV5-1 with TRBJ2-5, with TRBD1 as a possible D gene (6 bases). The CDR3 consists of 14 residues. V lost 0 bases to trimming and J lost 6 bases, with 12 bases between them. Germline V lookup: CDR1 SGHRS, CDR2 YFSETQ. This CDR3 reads CASSLEQGLKTQYF. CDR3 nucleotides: TGCGCCAGCAGCTTGGAGCAGGGGCTCAAGACCCAGTACTTC.

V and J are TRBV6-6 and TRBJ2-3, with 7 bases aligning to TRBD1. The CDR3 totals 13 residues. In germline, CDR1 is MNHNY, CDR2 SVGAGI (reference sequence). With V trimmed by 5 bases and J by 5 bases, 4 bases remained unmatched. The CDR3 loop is CASSAYRGDTQYF. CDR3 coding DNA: TGTGCCAGCAGTGCCTACAGGGGAGATACGCAGTATTTT.

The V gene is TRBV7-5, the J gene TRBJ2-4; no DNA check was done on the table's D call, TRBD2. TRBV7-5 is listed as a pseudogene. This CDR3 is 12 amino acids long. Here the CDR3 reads CARSLTSGFQYF. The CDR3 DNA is TGTGCCAGAAGCTTAACCTCGGGTTTTCAGTACTTC.

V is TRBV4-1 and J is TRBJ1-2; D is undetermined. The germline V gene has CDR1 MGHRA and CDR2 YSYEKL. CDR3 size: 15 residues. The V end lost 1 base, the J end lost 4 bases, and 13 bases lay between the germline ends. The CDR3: CASSQVRTETYGYTF. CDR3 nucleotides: TGCGCCAGCAGCCAAGTAAGGACGGAGACCTATGGCTACACCTTC.